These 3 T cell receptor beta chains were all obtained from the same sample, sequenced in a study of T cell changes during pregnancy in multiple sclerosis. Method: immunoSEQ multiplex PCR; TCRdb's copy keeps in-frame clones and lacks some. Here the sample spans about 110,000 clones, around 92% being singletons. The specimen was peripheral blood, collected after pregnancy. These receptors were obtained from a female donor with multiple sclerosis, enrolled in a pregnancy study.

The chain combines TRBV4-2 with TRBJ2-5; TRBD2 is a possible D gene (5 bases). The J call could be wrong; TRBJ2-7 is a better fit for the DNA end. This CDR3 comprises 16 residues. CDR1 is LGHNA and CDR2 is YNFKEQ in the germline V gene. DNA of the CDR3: TGTGCCAGCAGCCAAGATAGTGAGGGCATCTCCTACGAGCAGTACTTC. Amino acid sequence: CASSQDSEGISYEQYF.

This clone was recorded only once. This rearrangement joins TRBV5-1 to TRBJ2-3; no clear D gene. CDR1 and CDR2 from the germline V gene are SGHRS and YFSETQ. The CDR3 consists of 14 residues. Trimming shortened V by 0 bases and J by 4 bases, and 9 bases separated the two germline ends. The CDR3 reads CASSLGDGADTQYF. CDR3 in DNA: TGCGCCAGCAGCTTGGGCGACGGAGCAGATACGCAGTATTTT.

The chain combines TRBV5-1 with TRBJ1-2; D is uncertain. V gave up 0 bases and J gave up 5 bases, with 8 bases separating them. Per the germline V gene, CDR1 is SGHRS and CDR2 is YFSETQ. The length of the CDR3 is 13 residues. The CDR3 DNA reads TGCGCCAGCAGCTTGGACAGAGAATATGGCTACACCTTC. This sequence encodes CASSLDREYGYTF. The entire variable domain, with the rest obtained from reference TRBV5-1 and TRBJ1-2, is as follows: KAGVTQTPRYLIKTRGQQVTLSCSPISGHRSVSWYQQTPGQGLQFLFEYFSETQRNKGNFPGRFSGRQFSNSRSEMNVSTLELGDSALYLCASSLDREYGYTFGSGTRLTVV.